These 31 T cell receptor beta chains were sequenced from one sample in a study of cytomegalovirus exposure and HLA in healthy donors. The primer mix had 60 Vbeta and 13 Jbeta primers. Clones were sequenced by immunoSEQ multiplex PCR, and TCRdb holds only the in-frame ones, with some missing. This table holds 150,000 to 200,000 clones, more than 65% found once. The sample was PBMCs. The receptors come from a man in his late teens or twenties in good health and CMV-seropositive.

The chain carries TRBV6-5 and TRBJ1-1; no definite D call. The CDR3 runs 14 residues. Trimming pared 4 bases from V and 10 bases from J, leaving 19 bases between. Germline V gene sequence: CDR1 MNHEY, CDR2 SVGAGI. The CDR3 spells CASSFGGGAVGAFF. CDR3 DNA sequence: TGTGCCAGCAGTTTCGGAGGCGGCGCCGTAGGAGCTTTCTTT.

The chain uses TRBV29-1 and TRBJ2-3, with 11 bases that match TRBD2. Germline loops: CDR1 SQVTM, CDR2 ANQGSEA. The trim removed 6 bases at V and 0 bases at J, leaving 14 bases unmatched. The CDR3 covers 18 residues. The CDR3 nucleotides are TGCAGCGTCGAAAAAGTAGCGGGAGGGCCCACTAGCACAGATACGCAGTATTTT. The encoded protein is CSVEKVAGGPTSTDTQYF.

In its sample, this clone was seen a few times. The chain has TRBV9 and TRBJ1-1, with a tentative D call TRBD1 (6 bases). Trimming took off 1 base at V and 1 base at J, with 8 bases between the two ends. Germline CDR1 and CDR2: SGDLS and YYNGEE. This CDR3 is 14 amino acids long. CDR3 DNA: TGTGCCAGCAGCGTAACAGGGACGAACACTGAAGCTTTCTTT. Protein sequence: CASSVTGTNTEAFF.

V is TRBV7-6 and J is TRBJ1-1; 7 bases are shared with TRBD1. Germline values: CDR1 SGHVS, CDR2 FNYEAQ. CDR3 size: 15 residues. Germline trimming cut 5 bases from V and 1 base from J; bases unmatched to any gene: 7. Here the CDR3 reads CASSPRRGENTEAFF. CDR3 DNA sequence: TGTGCCAGCAGCCCTCGCAGGGGGGAGAACACTGAAGCTTTCTTT.

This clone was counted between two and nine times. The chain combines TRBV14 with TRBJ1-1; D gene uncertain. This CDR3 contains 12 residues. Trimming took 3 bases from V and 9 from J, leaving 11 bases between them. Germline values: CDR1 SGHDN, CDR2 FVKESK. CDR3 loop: CASSHWTGKAFF. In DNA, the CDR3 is TGTGCCAGCAGCCACTGGACGGGAAAAGCTTTCTTT.

In DNA, the CDR3 is TGTGCCAGCAGTTCCGGGGGTTCTCATGAGCAGTTCTTC. It translates to CASSSGGSHEQFF. This rearrangement joins TRBV6-5 to TRBJ2-1; D might be TRBD2 (6 bases). The CDR3 sequence is 13 residues long. V lost 4 bases to trimming and J lost 8 bases, with 12 bases between them. Germline CDR1 is MNHEY and CDR2 is SVGAGI.

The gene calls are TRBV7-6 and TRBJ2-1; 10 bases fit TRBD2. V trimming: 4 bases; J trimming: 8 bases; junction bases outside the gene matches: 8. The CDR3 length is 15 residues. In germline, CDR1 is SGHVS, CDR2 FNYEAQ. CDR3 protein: CASSSYPSGGDEQFF. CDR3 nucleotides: TGTGCCAGCAGCTCCTACCCTAGCGGGGGTGATGAGCAGTTCTTC.

The chain's CDR3 is CASSLEGMSNQPQHF. In nucleotides, the CDR3 is TGTGCCAGCAGCTTAGAGGGGATGAGCAATCAGCCCCAGCATTTT. The chain combines TRBV7-9 with TRBJ1-5, with D perhaps TRBD1 (5 bases). The CDR3 is made up of 15 amino acids. The V and J ends lost 1 base and 1 base respectively, with 8 bases between them. CDR1 is SEHNR, CDR2 FQNEAQ, per germline (reference sequence). Based on the CDR3 plus reference TRBV7-9 and TRBJ1-5, the full variable domain is DTGVSQNPRHKITKRGQNVTFRCDPISEHNRLYWYRQTLGQGPEFLTYFQNEAQLEKSRLLSDRFSAERPKGSFSTLEIQRTEQGDSAMYLCASSLEGMSNQPQHFGDGTRLSIL.

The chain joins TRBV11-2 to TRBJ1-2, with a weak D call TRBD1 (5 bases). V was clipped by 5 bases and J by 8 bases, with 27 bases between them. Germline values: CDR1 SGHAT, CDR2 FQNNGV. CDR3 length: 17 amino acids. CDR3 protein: CASSPLGAREAMGGYTF. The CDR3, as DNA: TGTGCCAGCAGCCCATTAGGGGCCAGGGAGGCCATGGGAGGCTACACCTTC.

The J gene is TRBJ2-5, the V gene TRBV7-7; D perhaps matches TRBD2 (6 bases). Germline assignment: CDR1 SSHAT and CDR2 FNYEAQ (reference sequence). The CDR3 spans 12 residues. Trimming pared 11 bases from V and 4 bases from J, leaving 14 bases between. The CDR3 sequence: CAVGPGGETQYF. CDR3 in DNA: TGTGCCGTGGGGCCCGGGGGAGAGACCCAGTACTTC.

The CDR3, as DNA: TGTGCCAGCAGCTTACAGGGCCGGAACTACGAGCAGTACGTC. Amino acids: CASSLQGRNYEQYV. This sequence joins TRBV11-2 and TRBJ2-7; D is possibly TRBD1 (5 bases). Trimming stripped 2 bases from V and 3 bases from J, with 11 bases between. Germline-derived CDR1 and CDR2 are SGHAT and FQNNGV. The CDR3 length is 14 residues.

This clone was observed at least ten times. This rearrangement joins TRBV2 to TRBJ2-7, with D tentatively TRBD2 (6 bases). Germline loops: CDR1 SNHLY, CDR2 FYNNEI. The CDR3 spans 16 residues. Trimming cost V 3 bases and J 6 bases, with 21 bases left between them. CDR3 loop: CASSEPGGTRAGEQYV. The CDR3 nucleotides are TGTGCCAGCAGTGAGCCCGGAGGGACTCGGGCTGGCGAGCAGTACGTC.

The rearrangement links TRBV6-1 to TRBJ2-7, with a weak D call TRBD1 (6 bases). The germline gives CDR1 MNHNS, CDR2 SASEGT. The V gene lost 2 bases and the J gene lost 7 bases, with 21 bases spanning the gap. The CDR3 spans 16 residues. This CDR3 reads CASSESYGTHSWEQYV. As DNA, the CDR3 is TGTGCCAGCAGTGAATCGTACGGGACACATAGTTGGGAGCAGTACGTC.

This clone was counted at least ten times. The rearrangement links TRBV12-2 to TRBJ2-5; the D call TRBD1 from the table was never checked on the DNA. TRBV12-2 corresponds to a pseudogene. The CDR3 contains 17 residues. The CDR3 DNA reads TGTGCAAGTCGCCTCATAAGGGACATAGCTCCGGCAGAGACCCAGTACTTC. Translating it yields CASRLIRDIAPAETQYF.

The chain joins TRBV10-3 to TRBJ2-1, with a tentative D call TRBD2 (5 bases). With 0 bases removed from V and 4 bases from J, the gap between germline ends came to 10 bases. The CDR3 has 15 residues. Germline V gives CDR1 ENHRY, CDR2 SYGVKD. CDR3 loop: CAISESEGAYNEQFF. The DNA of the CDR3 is TGTGCCATCAGTGAGTCCGAGGGCGCATACAATGAGCAGTTCTTC.

The CDR3 sequence: CASSQGNSNYGYTF. CDR3 nucleotides: TGTGCCAGTAGCCAGGGTAACTCTAACTATGGCTACACCTTC. The chain links TRBV6-1 to TRBJ1-2; perhaps TRBD1 as D (5 bases). Germline V gene sequence: CDR1 MNHNS, CDR2 SASEGT. The V end lost 9 bases, the J end lost 0 bases, and 14 bases lay between the germline ends. CDR3 size: 14 residues.

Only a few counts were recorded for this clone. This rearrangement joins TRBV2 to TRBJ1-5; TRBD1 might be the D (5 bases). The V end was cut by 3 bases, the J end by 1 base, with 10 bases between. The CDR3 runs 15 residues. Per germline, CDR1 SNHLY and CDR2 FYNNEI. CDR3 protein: CASSEWGGSNQPQHF. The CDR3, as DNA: TGTGCCAGCAGTGAGTGGGGCGGAAGCAATCAGCCCCAGCATTTT.

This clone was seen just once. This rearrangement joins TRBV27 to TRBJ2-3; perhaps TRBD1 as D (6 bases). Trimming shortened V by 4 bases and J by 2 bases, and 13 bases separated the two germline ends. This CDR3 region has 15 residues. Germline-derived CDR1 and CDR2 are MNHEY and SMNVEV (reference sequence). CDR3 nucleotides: TGTGCCAGCAGTTCCACAGGGTTTCACACAGATACGCAGTATTTT. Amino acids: CASSSTGFHTDTQYF.

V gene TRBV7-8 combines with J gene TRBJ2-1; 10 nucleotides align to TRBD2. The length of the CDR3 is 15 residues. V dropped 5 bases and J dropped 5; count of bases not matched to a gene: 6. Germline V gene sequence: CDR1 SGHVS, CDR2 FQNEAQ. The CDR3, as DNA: TGTGCCAGCAGCCCCAGAACTAGCGGGGACAATGAGCAGTTCTTC. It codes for CASSPRTSGDNEQFF.

CDR3 protein: CASSVGTPVDYGYTF. The CDR3 DNA reads as TGTGCCAGCAGCGTAGGGACACCGGTGGACTATGGCTACACCTTC. This chain joins TRBV5-6 and TRBJ1-2; weak D call: TRBD1 (6 bases). V gave up 4 bases and J gave up 3 bases, with 16 bases separating them. There are 15 residues in the CDR3. Germline V gene lookup returns CDR1 SGHDT and CDR2 YYEEEE.

The CDR3 here is CASRSGLAGETQYF. CDR3 nucleotides: TGTGCCAGTAGATCGGGACTAGCGGGCGAGACCCAGTACTTC. The chain is built from TRBV19 and TRBJ2-5; 12 bases are shared with TRBD2. V shed 6 bases, J shed 5 bases, and the junction held 4 bases outside the gene matches. The CDR3 length is 14 residues. CDR1 LNHDA and CDR2 SQIVND come from the germline V gene (reference sequence).

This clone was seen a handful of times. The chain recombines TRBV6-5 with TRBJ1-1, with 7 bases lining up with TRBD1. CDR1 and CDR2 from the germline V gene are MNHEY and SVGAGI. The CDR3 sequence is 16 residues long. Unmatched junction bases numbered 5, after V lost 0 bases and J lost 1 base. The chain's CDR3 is CASSYSTGTKNTEAFF. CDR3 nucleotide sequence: TGTGCCAGCAGTTACTCGACAGGGACCAAGAACACTGAAGCTTTCTTT.

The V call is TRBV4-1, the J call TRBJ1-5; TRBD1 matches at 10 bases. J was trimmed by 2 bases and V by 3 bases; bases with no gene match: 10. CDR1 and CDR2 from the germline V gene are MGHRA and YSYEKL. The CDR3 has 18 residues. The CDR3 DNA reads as TGCGCCAGCAGCCAGCTCCCAGCCGGGACAGGGGGCAATCAGCCCCAGCATTTT. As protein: CASSQLPAGTGGNQPQHF.

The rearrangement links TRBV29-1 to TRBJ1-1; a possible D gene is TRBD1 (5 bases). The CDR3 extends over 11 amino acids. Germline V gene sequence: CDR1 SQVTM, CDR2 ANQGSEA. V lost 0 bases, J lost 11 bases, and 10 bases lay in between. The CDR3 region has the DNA TGCAGCGTTGAAGATCGACAGACGGCTTTCTTT. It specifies CSVEDRQTAFF.

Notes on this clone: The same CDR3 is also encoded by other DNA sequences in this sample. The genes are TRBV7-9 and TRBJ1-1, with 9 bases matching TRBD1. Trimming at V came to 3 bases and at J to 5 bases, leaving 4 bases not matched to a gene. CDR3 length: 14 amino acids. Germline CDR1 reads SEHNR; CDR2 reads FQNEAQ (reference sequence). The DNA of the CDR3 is TGTGCCAGCAGCTTGGGACAGGGCGATACTGAAGCTTTCTTT. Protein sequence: CASSLGQGDTEAFF.

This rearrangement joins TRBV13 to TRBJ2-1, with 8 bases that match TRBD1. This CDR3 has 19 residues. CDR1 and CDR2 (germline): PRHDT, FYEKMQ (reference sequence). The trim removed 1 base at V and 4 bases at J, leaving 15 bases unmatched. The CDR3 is CASSLEAGGPMRGYNEQFF. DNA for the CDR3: TGTGCCAGCAGCTTAGAAGCAGGGGGCCCCATGCGTGGATACAATGAGCAGTTCTTC. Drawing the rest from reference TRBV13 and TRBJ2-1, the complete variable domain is AAGVIQSPRHLIKEKRETATLKCYPIPRHDTVYWYQQGPGQDPQFLISFYEKMQSDKGSIPDRFSAQQFSDYHSELNMSSLELGDSALYFCASSLEAGGPMRGYNEQFFGPGTRLTVL.

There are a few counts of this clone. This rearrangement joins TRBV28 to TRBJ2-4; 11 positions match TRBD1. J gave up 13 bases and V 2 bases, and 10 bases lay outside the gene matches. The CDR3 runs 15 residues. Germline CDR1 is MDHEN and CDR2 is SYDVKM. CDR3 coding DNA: TGTGCCAGCAGTTTAAAAAGGACAGGGGGCTCGATCCAGTACTTC. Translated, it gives CASSLKRTGGSIQYF.

The CDR3 DNA follows: TGTGCCAGCAGCCAGAGCGCAGGGCTCTACGAGCAGTACGTC. Its protein product is CASSQSAGLYEQYV. The chain combines TRBV7-9 with TRBJ2-7; a possible D gene is TRBD1 (5 bases). Germline V CDR1 and CDR2: SEHNR, FQNEAQ (reference sequence). V gave up 5 bases and J gave up 3 bases, with 14 bases separating them. The CDR3 sequence is 14 residues long.

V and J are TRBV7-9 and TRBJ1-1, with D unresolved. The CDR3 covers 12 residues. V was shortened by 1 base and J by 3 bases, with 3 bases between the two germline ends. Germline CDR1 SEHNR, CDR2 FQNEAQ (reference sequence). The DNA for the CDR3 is TGTGCCAGCAGCTTAGTCGACACTGAAGCTTTCTTT. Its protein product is CASSLVDTEAFF.

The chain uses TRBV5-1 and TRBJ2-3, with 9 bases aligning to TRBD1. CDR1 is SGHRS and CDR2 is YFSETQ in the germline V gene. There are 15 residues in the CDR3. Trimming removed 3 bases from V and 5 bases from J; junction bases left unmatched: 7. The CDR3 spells CASSSPGQGGDTQYF. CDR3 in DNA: TGCGCCAGCAGCTCCCCGGGACAGGGAGGAGATACGCAGTATTTT. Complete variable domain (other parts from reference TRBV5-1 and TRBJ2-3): KAGVTQTPRYLIKTRGQQVTLSCSPISGHRSVSWYQQTPGQGLQFLFEYFSETQRNKGNFPGRFSGRQFSNSRSEMNVSTLELGDSALYLCASSSPGQGGDTQYFGPGTRLTVL.

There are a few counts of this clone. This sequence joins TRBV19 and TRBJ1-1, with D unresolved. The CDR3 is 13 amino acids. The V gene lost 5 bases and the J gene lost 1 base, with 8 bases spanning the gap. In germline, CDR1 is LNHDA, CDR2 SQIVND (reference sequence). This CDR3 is CASSQQQNTEAFF. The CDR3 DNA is TGTGCCAGTAGTCAACAGCAGAACACTGAAGCTTTCTTT.